What follows is one TCR beta chain and its context. Germline CDR1 reads SGHVS; CDR2 reads FQNEAQ. This CDR3 has 16 amino acids. The V end lost 5 bases, the J end lost 1 base, and 14 bases lay between the germline ends. The data were obtained in a study of cytomegalovirus exposure and HLA in healthy donors. It was with 60 Vbeta and 13 Jbeta primers that the PCR ran. This table comes from immunoSEQ multiplex PCR, and its TCRdb copy is limited to in-frame clones, with some not included. This repertoire shows approximately 150,000 clones, around 80% found once; its top ten account for around a tenth. Sequenced material: PBMCs. The V call is TRBV7-8, the J call TRBJ1-4, with D perhaps TRBD1 (6 bases). The TCR sequence derives from a man between 18 and 35 years old in good health and CMV-seropositive. The CDR3 coding sequence is TGTGCCAGCAGCCACAACATCAGGGGAACTAATGAAAAACTGTTTTTT. Amino acid sequence: CASSHNIRGTNEKLFF.